This passage covers 17 T cell receptor beta chains from one sample sequenced in a study of blood T cell repertoires in COVID-19. Assay used: immunoSEQ multiplex PCR; TCRdb lists only in-frame clones, some missing. The sample has some 100,000 clones, around 92% seen once. Sequenced input: peripheral blood. The receptors derive from a woman aged 60-70 years with active COVID-19.

V usage is TRBV7-3 and J usage is TRBJ1-1; possible D gene TRBD1, 6 bases. The CDR3 covers 13 residues. Trimming left V 5 bases short and J 3 bases short, with 10 bases between. The V gene's germline CDR1 is SGHTA and CDR2 FQGTGA. The CDR3 coding sequence is TGTGCCAGCAGCCCGGACAGCTACACTGAAGCTTTCTTT. Protein product: CASSPDSYTEAFF.

This sequence joins TRBV5-8 and TRBJ2-5, with 9 bases lining up with TRBD2. V dropped 4 bases and J dropped 4; count of bases not matched to a gene: 5. Germline V gives CDR1 SGHTS, CDR2 YDEGEE. The CDR3 extends over 14 amino acids. The CDR3 DNA follows: TGTGCCAGCAGCGAAGCGGGGGGCCCAGAGACCCAGTACTTC. It specifies CASSEAGGPETQYF.

The table lists this clone with a count of one. The chain carries TRBV6-5 and TRBJ1-2, with 7 bases matching TRBD1. Looked up from germline, CDR1 is MNHEY and CDR2 is SVGAGI. The V and J ends lost 6 bases and 8 bases, in that order; junction bases with no gene match: 9. CDR3 size: 13 residues. The CDR3 here is CASRNDRAWGYTF. In nucleotides, the CDR3 is TGTGCCAGCAGGAACGACAGGGCTTGGGGCTACACCTTC.

The V and J genes are TRBV11-2 and TRBJ1-2, with D possibly matching TRBD1 (6 bases). Trimming removed 5 bases from V and 2 bases from J, with 12 bases in between. The CDR3 extends over 14 amino acids. Looked up from germline, CDR1 is SGHAT and CDR2 is FQNNGV. The CDR3 DNA is TGTGCCAGCAGCCTGAGGACAGCGAACTATGGCTACACCTTC. This gives the protein CASSLRTANYGYTF.

The rearrangement links TRBV28 to TRBJ2-7; tentatively, D is TRBD2 (6 bases). This CDR3 has 16 amino acids. Germline V gives CDR1 MDHEN, CDR2 SYDVKM. Between the trimmed V and J ends, which lost 0 bases and 3 bases, there was a span of 15 bases. CDR3 protein: CASSLWEGRLHYEQYF. In nucleotides, the CDR3 is TGTGCCAGCAGTTTATGGGAGGGCCGACTTCACTACGAGCAGTACTTC.

The chain is built from TRBV9 and TRBJ2-5; TRBD1 matches 8 bases. V shed 0 bases and J 5 bases; nucleotides not matched to a gene: 0. Germline assignment: CDR1 SGDLS and CDR2 YYNGEE. This CDR3 is 13 amino acids long. CDR3 sequence: CASSVAGGETQYF. For the CDR3, the DNA is TGTGCCAGCAGCGTAGCAGGGGGCGAGACCCAGTACTTC.

The gene calls are TRBV20-1 and TRBJ2-7; D may be TRBD2 (5 bases). Trimming pared 3 bases from V and 2 bases from J, leaving 8 bases between. Germline CDR1 reads DFQATT; CDR2 reads SNEGSKA (reference sequence). CDR3 length: 12 amino acids. CDR3: CSASRETYEQYF. In DNA form, the CDR3 reads TGCAGTGCTAGTCGGGAAACCTACGAGCAGTACTTC.

This clone appeared once. This chain connects TRBV7-9 to TRBJ2-1, with 13 bases matching TRBD2. This CDR3 is 17 amino acids long. V shed 8 bases and J 2 bases; nucleotides not matched to a gene: 9. Germline CDR1 is SEHNR and CDR2 is FQNEAQ (reference sequence). The CDR3 coding sequence is TGTGCCAGCTTACGGACTAGCGGGAGCTCCACCTACAATGAGCAGTTCTTC. The encoded protein is CASLRTSGSSTYNEQFF.

V gene TRBV7-2 combines with J gene TRBJ2-5; TRBD2 matches 10 bases. Germline CDR1 SGHTA, CDR2 FQGNSA. The CDR3 totals 15 residues. Trimming cost V 5 bases and J 0 bases; bases outside gene matches: 3. The CDR3 DNA sequence: TGTGCCAGCAGCACGCTAGCGGGGGACCAAGAGACCCAGTACTTC. It codes for CASSTLAGDQETQYF.

The chain recombines TRBV5-6 with TRBJ2-1; D gene ambiguous. V lost 5 bases, J lost 0 bases, and 18 bases lay in between. The CDR3 covers 17 residues. In germline, CDR1 is SGHDT, CDR2 YYEEEE. As DNA, the CDR3 is TGTGCCAGCAGACCCCTGGCAGGCGAGAGCTCCTACAATGAGCAGTTCTTC. Protein: CASRPLAGESSYNEQFF.

This clone has just one count. The CDR3 nucleotides read TGTGCCAGCAGCTTAGCGCGGTATCGGGACAGAGGTCGGGAGACCCAGTACTTC. Protein: CASSLARYRDRGRETQYF. The rearrangement joins TRBV7-8 to TRBJ2-5; TRBD1 matches at 7 bases. This CDR3 region has 18 residues. V gave up 0 bases and J gave up 5 bases; unmatched junction bases: 15. Per the germline V gene, CDR1 is SGHVS and CDR2 is FQNEAQ.

This chain uses TRBV7-3 with TRBJ1-1; weak D call: TRBD1 (5 bases). The CDR3 is made up of 13 amino acids. CDR1 is SGHTA and CDR2 is FQGTGA in the germline V gene. The V end lost 5 bases, the J end lost 4 bases, and 11 bases lay between the germline ends. CDR3 protein: CASSPTGGTEAFF. As DNA, the CDR3 is TGTGCCAGCAGCCCAACGGGGGGCACTGAAGCTTTCTTT.

The chain carries TRBV9 and TRBJ2-5; 7 bases line up with TRBD2. Germline CDR1 is SGDLS and CDR2 is YYNGEE. J lost 1 base, V lost 0 bases, and 6 bases had no gene match. The CDR3 runs 16 residues. CDR3 sequence reads: CASSVGVSGPQETQYF. DNA of the CDR3: TGTGCCAGCAGCGTAGGGGTTAGCGGGCCCCAAGAGACCCAGTACTTC.

This rearrangement joins TRBV7-9 to TRBJ1-6; 10 bases agree with TRBD1. This CDR3 region has 16 residues. The V and J ends lost 2 bases and 9 bases, in that order; junction bases with no gene match: 7. Germline-derived CDR1 and CDR2 are SEHNR and FQNEAQ (reference sequence). CDR3 loop: CASSLTRGQGISPLHF. DNA of the CDR3: TGTGCCAGCAGCTTAACAAGGGGACAGGGGATTTCACCCCTCCACTTT.

V is TRBV28 and J is TRBJ1-5; 7 nucleotides match TRBD1. The CDR3 has 15 amino acids. The V gene end was trimmed by 7 bases and the J gene end by 4 bases; junction bases not matched to a gene: 10. The germline gives CDR1 MDHEN, CDR2 SYDVKM. For the CDR3, the DNA is TGTGCCAGCACCTCAGGAGGGGGCGGGAATCAGCCCCAGCATTTT. As protein: CASTSGGGGNQPQHF.

CDR3 protein: CASSLETVSGNTIYF. Written as DNA, the CDR3 is TGTGCCAGCAGCTTGGAAACAGTCTCTGGAAACACCATATATTTT. This chain uses TRBV5-5 with TRBJ1-3; D unclear. V lost 0 bases to trimming and J lost 0 bases, with 7 bases between them. There are 15 residues in the CDR3. Germline V gene data show CDR1 as SGHKS and CDR2 as YYEKEE (reference sequence).

The chain has TRBV15 and TRBJ1-5, with 8 bases that match TRBD1. CDR3 length: 15 amino acids. Germline lookup yields CDR1 LNHNV and CDR2 YYDKDF (reference sequence). The V segment lost 3 bases and the J segment 7 bases; nucleotides outside the gene matches: 8. CDR3 residues: CATSRDRASGQPQHF. Here the CDR3 DNA reads TGTGCCACCAGCAGGGACAGGGCTTCGGGGCAGCCCCAGCATTTT.